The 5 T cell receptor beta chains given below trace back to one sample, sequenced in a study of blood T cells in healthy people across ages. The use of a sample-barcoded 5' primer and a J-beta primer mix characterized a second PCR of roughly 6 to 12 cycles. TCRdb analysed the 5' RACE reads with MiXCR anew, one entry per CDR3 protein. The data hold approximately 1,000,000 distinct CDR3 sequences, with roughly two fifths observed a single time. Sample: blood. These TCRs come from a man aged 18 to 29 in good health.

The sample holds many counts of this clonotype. Here the CDR3 DNA reads TGTGCCAGCAGTTACAGGGGGCCACCTAACTACGAGCAGTACTTC. Residues: CASSYRGPPNYEQYF. This chain links TRBV6-5 with TRBJ2-7, with 7 bases lining up with TRBD1. The CDR3 sequence is 15 residues long. Germline CDR1 MNHEY, CDR2 SVGAGI. The junction had 7 bases not matched to a gene; V was cut back by 2 bases and J by 3 bases.

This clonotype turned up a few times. CDR3 in amino acids: CASSPWARNNEKLFF. The CDR3 DNA reads TGTGCCAGCAGTCCGTGGGCCAGGAATAATGAAAAACTGTTTTTT. The gene calls are TRBV27 and TRBJ1-4, with D uncertain. The V gene lost 5 bases and the J gene lost 4 bases, with 14 bases spanning the gap. The CDR3 has 15 amino acids. Germline CDR1 and CDR2: MNHEY and SMNVEV (reference sequence).

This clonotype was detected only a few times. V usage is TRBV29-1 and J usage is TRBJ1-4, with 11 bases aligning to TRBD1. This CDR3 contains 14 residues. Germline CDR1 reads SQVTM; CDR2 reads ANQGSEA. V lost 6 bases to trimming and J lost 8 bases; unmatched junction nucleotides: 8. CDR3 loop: CSVALGQGGEKLFF. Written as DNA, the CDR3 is TGCAGCGTCGCTCTGGGACAGGGGGGAGAAAAACTGTTTTTT.

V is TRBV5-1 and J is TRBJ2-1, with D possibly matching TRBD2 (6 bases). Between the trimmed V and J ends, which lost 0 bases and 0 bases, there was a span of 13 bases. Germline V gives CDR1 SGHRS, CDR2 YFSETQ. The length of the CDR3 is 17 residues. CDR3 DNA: TGCGCCAGCAGCTTGGGCCTTCGGGGGAGCTCCTACAATGAGCAGTTCTTC. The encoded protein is CASSLGLRGSSYNEQFF.

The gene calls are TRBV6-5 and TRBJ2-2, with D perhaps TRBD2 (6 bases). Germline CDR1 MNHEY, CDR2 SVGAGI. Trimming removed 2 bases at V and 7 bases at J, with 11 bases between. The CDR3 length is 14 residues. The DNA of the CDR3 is TGTGCCAGCAGTTACGCGAGGAGGGGCGGGGAGCTGTTTTTT. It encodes CASSYARRGGELFF.